A selection of T cell receptor beta chains follows, all from one sample in a study of vaccination and CD4 T cells after COVID-19. TCRdb reprocessed the PCR reads with MiXCR, giving one entry per CDR3 protein. The sample includes around 25,000 distinct CDR3 sequences, 35% to 55% of them seen just once. The antigens for these receptors are not known. The sample comprised CD4+ T cells from blood, cultured in vitro. The receptor source for this set is a human donor who had recovered from COVID-19. Both conserved end residues are part of each CDR3. Fields, in order: J gene, D gene, CDR3 length, V gene, CDR3 protein. A D gene is named only where the DNA matches it firmly.

>TRBJ1-1|TRBD1|19|TRBV7-8
CASSLLKRSRSRGIPEAFF
>TRBJ2-5|TRBD2|14|TRBV7-2
CASSPRTSIETQYF
>TRBJ2-2|.|15|TRBV29-1
CSVARTPSNTGELFF
>TRBJ2-7|TRBD2|15|TRBV6-5
CASSSLGGGGYEQYF
>TRBJ1-5|.|13|TRBV28
CASSQKSSQPQHF
>TRBJ1-1|.|14|TRBV4-1
CASRGPLKNTEAFF
>TRBJ2-6|.|18|TRBV6-1
CASITGAGPRSGANVLTF
>TRBJ2-7|.|14|TRBV20-1
CSARVGGPSYEQYF
>TRBJ2-5|TRBD2|15|TRBV20-1
CSARDRDYLKETQYF
>TRBJ1-5|TRBD1|15|TRBV6-1
CASSPDRGLNQPQHF
>TRBJ2-3|TRBD1|14|TRBV7-2
CASSLGDRRDTQYF
>TRBJ1-5|.|18|TRBV7-2
CASSLYGGVRGSNQPQHF
>TRBJ2-2|.|15|TRBV20-1
CSATGGQGTSGELFF
>TRBJ1-2|.|19|TRBV6-5
CASSYALDWTENPNYGYTF
>TRBJ2-2|.|14|TRBV20-1
CSAVAVKNTGELFF
>TRBJ1-2|.|15|TRBV4-1
CASSSFGAGIYGYTF
>TRBJ2-7|TRBD2|16|TRBV20-1
CSAIRGGSGGRDEQYF
>TRBJ2-7|.|11|TRBV20-1
CSALTTYEQYF
>TRBJ2-7|TRBD2|14|TRBV7-2
CASSLAGTSYEQYF
>TRBJ2-3|.|14|TRBV7-2
CASRTTSGTLSPYF
>TRBJ2-4|.|16|TRBV7-9
CASSPPGILAKNIQYF
>TRBJ2-3|.|14|TRBV5-1
CASSLRPATDTQYF
>TRBJ1-1|.|11|TRBV10-3
CAIRESTEAFF
>TRBJ2-5|TRBD1|13|TRBV6-1
CASRQGITETQYF
>TRBJ2-1|.|10|TRBV20-1
CSPLQYEQFF
>TRBJ1-5|TRBD1|14|TRBV5-6
CASSLGDRAQPQHF
>TRBJ2-1|TRBD2|16|TRBV6-1
CASRGASGGNYNEQFF
>TRBJ2-7|TRBD1|13|TRBV29-1
CSVTGTGVRWQYF
>TRBJ1-1|.|11|TRBV19
CASKGYTEAFF
>TRBJ1-3|.|14|TRBV6-1
CASRRDNSGNTIYF
>TRBJ1-5|.|12|TRBV20-1
CSVPGQNQPQHF
>TRBJ1-1|.|16|TRBV7-8
CASSRDRRYMNTEAFF
>TRBJ2-1|.|14|TRBV11-2
CASTSAYSYNEQFF
>TRBJ1-2|.|10|TRBV20-1
CSATQRGYTF
>TRBJ1-6|TRBD1|14|TRBV27
CASSLDRGYSPLHF
>TRBJ1-2|.|17|TRBV7-7
CASSSGQGPNYNYGYTF
>TRBJ2-5|.|14|TRBV7-6
CASSERRDQETQYF
>TRBJ1-5|.|14|TRBV19
CASSIYGGDQPQHF
>TRBJ2-7|.|17|TRBV6-1
CASSDPAGPKMTYEQYF
>TRBJ1-1|.|15|TRBV27
CASSFSDRDSTEAFF
>TRBJ1-6|.|15|TRBV11-3
CASSSETSSNSPLHF
>TRBJ1-1|.|13|TRBV24-1
CASRQGENTEAFF
>TRBJ2-3|TRBD2|17|TRBV6-5
CASSYSGLVKGTDTQYF
>TRBJ1-1|.|13|TRBV28
CASSSTANTEAFF